This TCR beta chain was recorded in a study of Ad26.COV2.S vaccination and SARS-CoV-2 variants (dated by TCRdb to 2020 to 2023). At the level of the whole study: Donors in the vaccine arm were drawn from COV1001, a multicentre, randomized, double-blind, placebo-controlled phase I-IIa trial testing Ad26.COV2.S in healthy adults. Dosing of Ad26.COV2.S was intramuscular, at either 5x10^10 or 1x10^11 viral particles, delivered as one shot or as two shots spaced 56 days apart. The specificity and breadth of SARS-CoV-2-reactive T cell receptors after Ad26.COV2.S vaccination were assessed by TCRbeta repertoire sequencing. A total of 32 samples were included in the TCR-sequenced set, comprising around 19 Ad26.COV2.S vaccine recipients, 5 placebo recipients and 8 SARS-CoV-2 convalescent individuals. Participants in the trial were split at random into five groups of five each, receiving low-dose or high-dose Ad26.COV2.S once or twice, or else placebo on both occasions. Investigators did not know the trial group allocation while performing experiments and assessing outcomes. The paper as a whole reports these results and caveats: The study was not powered for comparison of responses between vaccine doses or regimens. Non-spike TCR breadth was comparable between vaccine and placebo recipients, consistent with the vaccine containing only spike. Ad26.COV2.S recipients had higher spike-specific TCR breadth than placebo recipients (P = 0.0014). After vaccination, substantial breadth of spike-specific CD8+ and CD4+ T cell responses was reported. It was noted by the authors that total T cell responses may have been underestimated by the TCR breadth and depth analyses.

With regard to this clone: The target of this receptor is not known. Base qualities were left out, and no much larger clone turns up one base away.

Read against the paper, the sample's treatment or condition label means: some 19 received Ad26.COV2.S at low or high dose, single or two shots; about five received placebo; per-sample allocation not given. Repertoires of vaccine and placebo recipients were sequenced from samples collected on day 63 after the first injection. Between 29 July and 7 August 2020, Cohort 1b enrolled fewer than 30 adults aged 18-55 years at one site in Boston, USA. Ad26.COV2.S was a replication-incompetent adenovirus type 26 vector expressing a prefusion-stabilized SARS-CoV-2 spike protein from the original Wuhan strain. The immunoSEQ Assay was the method used to sequence TCRbeta CDR3 regions. After extraction, genomic DNA underwent amplification by bias-controlled multiplex PCR, followed by high-throughput sequencing. As for the authors' bioinformatics: To quantify the absolute abundance of every unique TCRbeta CDR3 region, sequences were collapsed and filtered. T cell fraction was estimated by normalizing TCRbeta template counts to usable DNA, with usable DNA measured through amplification of reference genes found in all nucleated cells. Repertoire TCRs were annotated as SARS-CoV-2-specific by exact matching of V gene, CDR3 amino acid sequence and J gene to a known reactive TCR set. The reference SARS-CoV-2 TCR set was derived from MIRA and filtered for enrichment in COVID-19-positive ImmuneCODE repertoires, a step that removed public or cross-reactive TCRs. Drawing on the MIRA antigens, annotated TCRs were analysed further at the level of specific ORF or position within ORF. Breadth was defined as the number of annotated unique rearrangements divided by the total number of unique productive rearrangements, and depth was defined as the summed frequency of the annotated unique rearrangements. Group comparisons of TCR breadth used two-sided Wilcoxon rank-sum tests. The table was pulled from immuneACCESS by TCRdb, which kept in-frame rearrangements only. Such tables lose some clones; where checked, under half of the loss comes from unresolved V genes, and the rest has no known cause. The DNA gave D and trimming, while V, J and clone size come from that table. Here the sample has about 480,000 clones; around 90% occur a single time. The ten largest clonotypes hold 10% to 15% of the sample.

The junction carries 15 bases between V and J, which are trimmed by 7 bases and 1 base respectively. In the germline V gene (reference sequence), CDR1 corresponds to LNHDA and CDR2 to SQIVND. Its CDR3 holds 15 amino acids, cysteine through phenylalanine. Left in the record is the CDR3 DNA by itself, 45 bases read in frame from the first base. This TCR was sampled from a person aged 18 to 65 who received the Ad26.COV2.S COVID-19 vaccine or a placebo. The source material was peripheral blood, sampled in a trial of Ad26.COV2.S vaccine versus placebo. This chain is built from TRBV19 and TRBJ2-3, with the D gene too uncertain to name. Here is the DNA: TGTGCCAGTACCGCCCTCCCTCGGGGCACAGATACGCAGTATTTT. This codes for CASTALPRGTDTQYF.